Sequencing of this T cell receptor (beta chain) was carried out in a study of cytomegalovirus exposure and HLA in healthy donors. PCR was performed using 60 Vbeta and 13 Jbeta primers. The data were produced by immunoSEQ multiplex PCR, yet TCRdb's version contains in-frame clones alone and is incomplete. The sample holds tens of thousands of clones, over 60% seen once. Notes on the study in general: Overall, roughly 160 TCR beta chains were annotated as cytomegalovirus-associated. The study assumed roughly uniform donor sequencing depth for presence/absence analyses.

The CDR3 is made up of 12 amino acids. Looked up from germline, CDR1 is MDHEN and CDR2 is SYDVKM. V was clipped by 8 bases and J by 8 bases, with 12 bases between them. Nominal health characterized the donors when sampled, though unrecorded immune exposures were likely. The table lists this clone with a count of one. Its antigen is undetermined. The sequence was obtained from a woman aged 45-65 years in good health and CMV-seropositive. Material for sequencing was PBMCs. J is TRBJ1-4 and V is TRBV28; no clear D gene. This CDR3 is CASGPGWEKLFF. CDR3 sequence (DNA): TGTGCCAGCGGGCCCGGATGGGAAAAACTGTTTTTT.